This T cell receptor (beta chain) derives from a study of cytomegalovirus exposure and HLA in healthy donors (TCRdb year 2017). For context, the study as a whole: In an earlier analysis of 450 to 750 of the donors, approximately 260 Gb of sequence data and some 100 million unique TCR beta sequences from about 190 million T cells were reported. An earlier analysis of 500 to 750 of the donors applied high-throughput TCR beta sequencing to assess whether each TCR beta V gene segment acted as functional or pseudogenic. A few DR-DQ haplotypes were handled as single units for association and clustering because linkage in the cohort was strong. All discovery cohort repertoires had been generated on a single sequencing platform. A later genetic analysis took genome-wide SNP genotypes for about three fifths of the 666 donors and used that subset as a discovery cohort. Typing coverage differed by locus: A, B, C, DRB1 and DQB1 were typed in roughly 620-640 donors, DQA1 in about 500, DPA1 in 600 to 610, and DPB1 in roughly 450. In a later analysis, previously published TCR beta repertoires from about 670 donors were re-analyzed and high-resolution HLA genotyping was added so that TCR occurrence patterns could be studied. In the later analysis, no new phenotypic data were used to find candidate immune exposures; instead, reliance was placed on TCR beta sequences and their occurrence across donors. Donor age, sex, ethnicity and CMV serostatus were compiled alongside the repertoire data. An early release covering just under 650 HLA-typed donors comprised approximately 290 gigabases of sequencing data and 65 million to 100 million unique TCR sequences. The genetic ancestry cluster associated with self-reported Caucasian donors included 81% of the roughly 380 genotyped donors. HLA typing included class I and class II loci at four-digit resolution. Along with the roughly 610-subject first cohort, a separate validation cohort of 120 different subjects was used. High-throughput TCR immunosequencing, statistical association of individual TCRs with disease status, and machine learning were combined to predict cytomegalovirus infection status. The study was designed to test whether signatures of past pathogen exposure could be identified by cataloging public T cell receptors. Among about 410 genotyped donors of the cohort, an average of roughly 230,000 unique TCR beta nucleotide sequences was sequenced per donor, of which about 18% were non-productive. The T cell repertoires of 700 or so subjects were profiled by immunosequencing and related to cytomegalovirus serostatus. Beyond this particular receptor, the publication reports: Correlated functional status among segregating V segments might reflect linkage disequilibrium, but an unknown experimental factor could not be ruled out. A total of fewer than 200 TCR beta chains were listed by the study as associated with cytomegalovirus. The 87-base-pair reads could not distinguish some IMGT-functional V segments, including TRBV6-2 and TRBV6-3, so those segments were excluded. Immune exposure information for the cohort was limited to CMV serostatus. Most TCR sequences were seen in very few donors, while some public TCRs were found in many individuals. Roughly uniform sequencing depth across donors was assumed in presence/absence analyses, although this assumption may not hold. A few of the identified cytomegalovirus-associated TCR beta chains were confirmed in vitro to be specific for cytomegalovirus antigens. Cytomegalovirus status was reported to be diagnosed by the classifier with high specificity and sensitivity in both the original and validation cohorts. According to a later genetic analysis, donors in an Asian-associated ancestry cluster had fewer N-insertions in productive TCRs than the roughly 670-donor mean. In a later analysis, some 17,000 TCR beta sequences were associated with specific HLA alleles at a false discovery rate of 0.05. A cluster of highly shared sequence variants was judged likely to represent a technical artifact of the sequencing pipeline. In a later analysis, HLA-associated TCR beta chains showed more clonal expansion and lower generation probabilities than non-associated chains that were equally common. It was suggested by the authors that the approach could potentially be generalized to other disease states and immunological phenotypes. A later analysis found that TCR association rates varied across HLA loci, with DRB1 alleles showing the most associated TCRs and HLA-C alleles the fewest. Several of the top co-occurrence clusters appeared to be linked to parvovirus B19, influenza, CMV and Epstein-Barr virus, according to a later analysis. A further reported finding was that TCR beta sequences accurately predicted the HLA-A and HLA-B alleles for most subjects in the first cohort. An earlier analysis of approximately 500 of the donors showed that most TCR beta V segments appeared in productive rearrangements either about 87% or about 30% of the time, which broadly matched IMGT annotations. Assigning TCR associations to individual alleles was difficult when HLA alleles, especially DR and DQ, strongly co-occurred. HLA typing was unavailable for some donors at each locus, so association tests used only the typed subset. The cohort was sequenced for TCR beta chains only, and without alpha or paired-chain data the features that could be detected were limited. V-gene and J-gene trimming of TCR beta chains was associated with a missense DCLRE1C variant in a later genetic analysis, and the association was replicated in an independent cohort. Because counts were too low, approximately 15 rarely observed V segments, including chromosome 9 orphons, were excluded from the earlier analysis of several hundred of the donors. A later analysis found that most CMV-associated TCR beta chains appeared HLA-restricted, with HLA associations seemingly driven largely by CMV exposure.

The sample holds one count of this clone. What antigen it recognizes has not been identified. There are no base qualities to consult, and no much larger clone falls within one base. Via the germline V gene (reference sequence), CDR1 is SEHNR and CDR2 FQNEAQ. Cut back by 3 bases and 0 bases, the V and J ends lie 5 bases apart. Counted from cysteine to phenylalanine, this CDR3 has 13 amino acids. Only the CDR3 part of the read is kept: 39 bases, read in frame from the first base. Libraries were built with the immunoSEQ multiplex PCR assay. For the multiplex PCR, a mixture combining 60 forward primers for TCR Vbeta segments and 13 reverse primers for TCR Jbeta segments was used. A multiplex PCR assay on genomic DNA amplified the CDR3 region of rearranged TCR beta genes. The amplified TCR beta libraries were sequenced on the Illumina HiSeq System as 87-base-pair reads. Per the original workflow: Across the roughly 600 repertoires, a later analysis counted approximately 75 million unique TCR beta chains, 9.5 million to 12 million of which were shared by at least two donors. Raw reads were error-corrected and collapsed into unique sequences by a nearest-neighbor algorithm in which closely related sequences were merged to remove PCR and sequencing errors. V, D and J gene segments were assigned by aligning CDR3 sequences to IMGT reference sequences. For a sequence to be retained, at least a six-nucleotide match to both a V gene segment and a J gene segment was required. Rearrangements were called productive when the CDR3 lacked stop codons and stayed in frame with V and J; all others were non-productive. Following IMGT convention, CDR3 was defined as the stretch from the second conserved V-encoded cysteine up to the conserved J-encoded phenylalanine. Sequences without an unambiguous match to a single V gene segment were excluded from the earlier analysis of about 600 of the donors. In an earlier analysis of several hundred of the donors, V segments were called functional above 56.7% productive rearrangements and were called segregating when the between-donor standard deviation exceeded 5%. A statistical classification framework was built to diagnose cytomegalovirus status from the catalog of TCR beta chain sequences. V and J gene assignment, in a later analysis, came from comparing TCR nucleotide sequences with IMGT/GENE-DB human TR gene sequences. In a later analysis, CDR3 sequences and most-parsimonious VDJ recombination scenarios were assigned using the TCRdist pipeline. In a later analysis, every TCR beta chain was defined by the combination of its CDR3 amino acid sequence and its V-gene family, and reads without a unique V-gene family were dropped. As a way to deal with suspected cross-contamination and a sequencing artifact, a later analysis dropped over 550 nucleotide sequences that were highly shared and had low generation probability. For each public chain, a later analysis derived a clonal expansion index from normalized ranks of inferred template counts within each repertoire. In a later analysis, generation probabilities were computed using a VDJ recombination model fitted to out-of-frame rearrangements, and the results were checked against IGoR. In a later analysis, TCR-TCR, TCR-HLA and TCR-CMV co-occurrence was scored with hypergeometric tests, and a repertoire-size bias correction was applied to TCR pairs. False discovery rates were estimated in a later analysis by permuting HLA or CMV assignments 20 times. In a later analysis, co-occurring TCRs were grouped using DBSCAN, and TCRdist sequence similarity was added for clustering within HLA-allele-positive subsets. For co-occurrence clustering, repertoires with fewer than 30,000 or more than 120,000 public chains were excluded, along with about five repertoires with anomalous nucleotide sharing. Imported from immuneACCESS, the table was reduced by TCRdb to in-frame sequences with V and J called. These copies leave out some clones; in studies compared against another copy, an unresolved V gene accounts for under half, and the cause of the remainder is not known. Clone size and V and J calls were adopted from that table, with D and trimming inferred from the DNA. The sample table records 100,000 to 150,000 clones; about 83% of these occur just once. The top ten clonotypes cover around 1.3% of the sample.

The cohort consisted of 600 to 700 healthy bone marrow donors. At the time of sampling, every cohort member was nominally healthy, though immune exposures that went unrecorded were likely present. The donor tested CMV seronegative, placing the donor among the roughly 350 seronegative members of the cohort. A peripheral blood sample was provided by each donor, and peripheral blood mononuclear cells were used for TCR beta sequencing. The Qiagen DNeasy Blood Extraction Kit was used to extract genomic DNA from the blood cell samples. The sequenced material came from PBMCs. This clonotype originated in a girl aged 2 to 9 in good health and CMV-seronegative. This chain is built from TRBV7-9 and TRBJ1-1; there is no confident call for the D gene. The encoded CDR3 is CASSFPLNTEAFF. The sequenced DNA is TGTGCCAGCAGCTTTCCTTTGAACACTGAAGCTTTCTTT.